The present entry profiles one T cell receptor beta chain with its context. The data were obtained in a study of blood T cell repertoires in COVID-19. Study details: The United States, Italy and Spain provided the acute and convalescent COVID-19 samples. T cells, B-cell-depleted T cells, or PBMCs provided the cDNA or gDNA that served as material.

Libraries were prepared by immunoSEQ multiplex PCR; TCRdb keeps only in-frame clonotypes and omits some of them. This table holds under 250,000 clones, around 88% found once. There are 16 residues in the CDR3. The V end was cut by 5 bases, the J end by 0 bases, with 13 bases between. Germline V lookup: CDR1 SGHNT, CDR2 YENEEA. The origin of this receptor is a woman in her twenties or thirties with COVID-19, enrolled during active disease. Material: peripheral blood. The rearrangement joins TRBV11-3 to TRBJ2-2; tentatively, D is TRBD2 (6 bases). The CDR3 is CASSQSGGTNTGELFF. The CDR3 bases are TGTGCCAGCAGCCAAAGTGGGGGGACGAACACCGGGGAGCTGTTTTTT.